The entry below gives a single T cell receptor beta chain sequence along with its context. The target of this receptor is not known. No qualities accompany the bases; no much larger clone lies one base away. This sample was included in a study of blood T cell repertoires in COVID-19 (dated by TCRdb to 2018 to 2020). The study in broad terms: Samples from collaborators originated in the United States, Italy and Spain and spanned both the acute and convalescent phases of COVID-19. The material from the prospective study consisted of cDNA or gDNA derived from T cells, B-cell-depleted T cells, or PBMCs. Deeply sampled blood TCRbeta repertoires from subjects exposed to, actively infected with, or recovered from COVID-19 were included in the dataset. The repertoires were released in a freely available public database intended as a resource for research on the immune response to SARS-CoV-2. Samples were obtained from the ongoing ImmuneRACE study (first 160 participants) and from 1,000 to 1,500 subjects provided by 6 global collaborators. A de-identified subject ID, COVID-19 status, age in years and sex were almost always included in the sample metadata. Where HLA class I and class II types were available, the types were taken from metadata supplied by the sample provider, not from assay-based typing. Points the paper makes about the study in general: The amount of clinical and demographic metadata varied by source and participant and was provided uncurated.

In the prospective study, participants were 18 to 89 years old, resided in about two dozen geographic areas of the United States, and were enrolled through a virtual design. Cohort assignment in the prospective study relied on participant-reported clinical history from a screening survey and a study questionnaire. Recovered participants in ImmuneRACE Cohort 3 were defined by two consecutive negative NP/OP PCR tests, clearance by a healthcare professional, or resolution of symptoms. Mobile phlebotomists in the prospective study collected whole blood, serum and a nasopharyngeal or oropharyngeal swab from every participant. Over a 2-month period, participants in the prospective study had the option of providing additional blood draws and questionnaires. Blood samples from the prospective study were shipped frozen or at room temperature prior to DNA extraction. The immunoSEQ Assay, a bias-controlled multiplex PCR, was used to amplify TCRbeta CDR3 regions from genomic DNA. As for how the authors treated the data: Within the assay, amplification of reference gene primers was used to estimate how many nucleated cells each sample contained. Sequence reads were collapsed and filtered to measure the absolute abundance of every unique TCRbeta CDR3 rearrangement. For each sample, productive Simpson clonality was calculated by taking the square root of Simpson's diversity index across productive rearrangements. TCRdb took this table from immuneACCESS and kept in-frame rearrangements with V and J called. Such tables lack part of the clones; where checked against another copy, unresolved V genes explain under half of the gap, and the rest is unexplained. The D gene and trimming were derived from the DNA, and the V and J assignments and clone size from that table. The sample yields more than 200,000 clones; about 85% were counted once. The ten largest account for under 14% of the sample.

As encoded in the germline V gene (reference sequence), CDR1 is LGHDT while CDR2 is YNNKEL. The CDR3 goes from the cysteine to the phenylalanine over 15 residues. Only the CDR3 region is kept as DNA, spanning 45 bases read in frame from base 1. V and J lose 1 base and 4 bases, and a span of 10 bases separates them. Sequencing used PBMCs or T cells enriched from blood (not recorded which). This TCR derives from a man in his thirties or forties who had recovered from COVID-19. Recombination linked TRBV3-1 (or the pseudogene TRBV3-2) to TRBJ2-2; a tentative D call is TRBD2 (6 bases match). The DNA sequence follows: TGTGCCAGCAGCCAAGCGGGGGTCCCCACCGGGGAGCTGTTTTTT. This gives the protein CASSQAGVPTGELFF.